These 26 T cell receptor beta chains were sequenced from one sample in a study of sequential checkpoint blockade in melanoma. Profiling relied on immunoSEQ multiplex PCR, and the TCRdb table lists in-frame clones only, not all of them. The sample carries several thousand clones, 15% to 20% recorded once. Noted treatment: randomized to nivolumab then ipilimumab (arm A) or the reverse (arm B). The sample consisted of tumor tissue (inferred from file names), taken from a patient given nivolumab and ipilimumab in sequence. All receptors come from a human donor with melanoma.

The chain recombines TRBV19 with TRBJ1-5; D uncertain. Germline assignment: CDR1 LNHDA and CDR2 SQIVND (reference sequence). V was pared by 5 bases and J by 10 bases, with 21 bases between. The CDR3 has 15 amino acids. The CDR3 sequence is CASSPGRTSIPPQHF. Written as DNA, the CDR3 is TGTGCCAGTAGTCCCGGGCGCACCTCCATCCCCCCCCAGCATTTT.

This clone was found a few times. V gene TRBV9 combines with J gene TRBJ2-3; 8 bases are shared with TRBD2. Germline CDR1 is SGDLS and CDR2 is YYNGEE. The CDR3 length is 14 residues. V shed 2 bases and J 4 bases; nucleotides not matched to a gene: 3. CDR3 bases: TGTGCCAGCAGCGTCGGGGGGGCCGCAGATACGCAGTATTTT. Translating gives CASSVGGAADTQYF.

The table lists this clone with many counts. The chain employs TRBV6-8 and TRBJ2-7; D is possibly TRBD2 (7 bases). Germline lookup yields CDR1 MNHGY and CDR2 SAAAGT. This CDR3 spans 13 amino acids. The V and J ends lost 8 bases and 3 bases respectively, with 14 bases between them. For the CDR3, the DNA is TGTGCCAGCCAAGGGAGGGGGGACTACGAGCAGTACTTC. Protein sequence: CASQGRGDYEQYF.

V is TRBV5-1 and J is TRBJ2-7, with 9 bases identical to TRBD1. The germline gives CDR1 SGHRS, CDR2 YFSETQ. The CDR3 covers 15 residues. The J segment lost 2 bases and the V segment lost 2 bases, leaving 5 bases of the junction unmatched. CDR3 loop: CASSLQGARAYEQYF. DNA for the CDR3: TGCGCCAGCAGCTTACAGGGGGCTAGGGCCTACGAGCAGTACTTC.

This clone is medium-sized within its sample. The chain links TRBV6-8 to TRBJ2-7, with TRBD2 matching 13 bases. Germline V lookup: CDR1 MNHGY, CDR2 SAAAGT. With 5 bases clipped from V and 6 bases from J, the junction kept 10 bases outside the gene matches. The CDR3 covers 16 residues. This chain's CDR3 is CASSHAGLAGVGEQYF. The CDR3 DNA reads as TGTGCCAGCAGTCATGCCGGACTAGCGGGAGTAGGCGAGCAGTACTTC.

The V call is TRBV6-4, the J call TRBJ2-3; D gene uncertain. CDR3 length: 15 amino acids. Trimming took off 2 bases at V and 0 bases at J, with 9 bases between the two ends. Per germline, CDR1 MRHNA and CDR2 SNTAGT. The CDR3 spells CASSDVGKSTDTQYF. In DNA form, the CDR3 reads TGTGCCAGCAGTGACGTGGGGAAAAGCACAGATACGCAGTATTTT.

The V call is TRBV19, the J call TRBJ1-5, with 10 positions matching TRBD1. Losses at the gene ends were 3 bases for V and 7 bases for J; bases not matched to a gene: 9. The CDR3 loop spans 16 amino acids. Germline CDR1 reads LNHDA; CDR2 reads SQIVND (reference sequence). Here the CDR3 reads CASSMPRQGARQPQHF. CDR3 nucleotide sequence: TGTGCCAGTAGTATGCCCCGACAGGGGGCCAGACAGCCCCAGCATTTT. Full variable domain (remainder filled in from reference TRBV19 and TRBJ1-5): DGGITQSPKYLFRKEGQNVTLSCEQNLNHDAMYWYRQDPGQGLRLIYYSQIVNDFQKGDIAEGYSVSREKKESFPLTVTSAQKNPTAFYLCASSMPRQGARQPQHFGDGTRLSIL.

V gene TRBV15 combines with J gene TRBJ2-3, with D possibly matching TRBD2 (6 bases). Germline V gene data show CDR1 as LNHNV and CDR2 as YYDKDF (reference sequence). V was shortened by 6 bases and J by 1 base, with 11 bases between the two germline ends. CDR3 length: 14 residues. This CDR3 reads CATSRESRTDTQYF. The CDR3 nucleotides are TGTGCCACCAGTCGGGAGTCTCGCACAGATACGCAGTATTTT.

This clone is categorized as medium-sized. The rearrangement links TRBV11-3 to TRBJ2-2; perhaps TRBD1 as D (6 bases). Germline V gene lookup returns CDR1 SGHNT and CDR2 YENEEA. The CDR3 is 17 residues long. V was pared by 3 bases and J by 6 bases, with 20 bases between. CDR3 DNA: TGTGCCAGCAGCTTCGCCATGGACAGACCCCAGCCCGGGGAGCTGTTTTTT. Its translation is CASSFAMDRPQPGELFF. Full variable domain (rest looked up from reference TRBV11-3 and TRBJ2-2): EAGVVQSPRYKIIEKKQPVAFWCNPISGHNTLYWYLQNLGQGPELLIRYENEEAVDDSQLPKDRFSAERLKGVDSTLKIQPAELGDSAVYLCASSFAMDRPQPGELFFGEGSRLTVL.

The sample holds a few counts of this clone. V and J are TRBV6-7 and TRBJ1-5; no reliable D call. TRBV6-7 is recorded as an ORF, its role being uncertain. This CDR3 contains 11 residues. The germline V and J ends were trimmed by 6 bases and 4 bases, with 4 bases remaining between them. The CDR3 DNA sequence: TGTGCCAGCAGCCCTAATCAGCCCCAGCATTTT. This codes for CASSPNQPQHF.

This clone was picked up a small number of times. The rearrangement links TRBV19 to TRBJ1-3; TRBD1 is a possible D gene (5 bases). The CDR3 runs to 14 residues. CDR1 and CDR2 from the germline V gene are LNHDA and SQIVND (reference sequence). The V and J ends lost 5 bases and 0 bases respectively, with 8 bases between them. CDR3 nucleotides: TGTGCCAGTAGTCGACAGAGCTCTGGAAACACCATATATTTT. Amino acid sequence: CASSRQSSGNTIYF.

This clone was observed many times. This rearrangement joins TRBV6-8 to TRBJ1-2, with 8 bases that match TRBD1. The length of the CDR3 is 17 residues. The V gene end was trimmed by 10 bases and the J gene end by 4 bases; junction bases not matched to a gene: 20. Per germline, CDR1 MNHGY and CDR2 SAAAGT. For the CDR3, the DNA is TGTGCCATCAGGAATACCGGGACAGGTTCCTTTAGCTATGGCTACACCTTC. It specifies CAIRNTGTGSFSYGYTF.

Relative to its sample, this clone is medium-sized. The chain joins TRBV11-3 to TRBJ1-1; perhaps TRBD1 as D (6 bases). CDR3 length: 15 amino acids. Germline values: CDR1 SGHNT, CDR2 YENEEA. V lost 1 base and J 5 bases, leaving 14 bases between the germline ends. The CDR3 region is CASSLGLGARTEAFF. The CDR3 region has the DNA TGTGCCAGCAGCTTAGGGCTGGGGGCGAGGACTGAAGCTTTCTTT.

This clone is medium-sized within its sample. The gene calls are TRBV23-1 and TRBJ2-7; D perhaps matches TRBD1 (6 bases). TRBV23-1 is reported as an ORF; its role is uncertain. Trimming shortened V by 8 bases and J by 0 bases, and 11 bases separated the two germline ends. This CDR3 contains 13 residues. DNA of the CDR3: TGCGCCAGCCGTCCGGGACACTCCTACGAGCAGTACTTC. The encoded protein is CASRPGHSYEQYF.

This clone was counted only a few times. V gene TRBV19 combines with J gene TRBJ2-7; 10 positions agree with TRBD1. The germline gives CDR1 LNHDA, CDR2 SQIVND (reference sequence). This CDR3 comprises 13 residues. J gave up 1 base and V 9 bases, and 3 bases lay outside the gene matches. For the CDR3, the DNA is TGTGCCAGCGGACAGGGGGATTCCTACGAGCAGTACTTC. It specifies CASGQGDSYEQYF.

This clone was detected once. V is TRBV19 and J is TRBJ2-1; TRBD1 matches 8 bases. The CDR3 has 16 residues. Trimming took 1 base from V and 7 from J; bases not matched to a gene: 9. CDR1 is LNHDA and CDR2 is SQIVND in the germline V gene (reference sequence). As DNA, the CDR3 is TGTGCCAGTAGTATAGCGGGGACAGGAGTAAAGAATGAGCAGTTCTTC. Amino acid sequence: CASSIAGTGVKNEQFF.

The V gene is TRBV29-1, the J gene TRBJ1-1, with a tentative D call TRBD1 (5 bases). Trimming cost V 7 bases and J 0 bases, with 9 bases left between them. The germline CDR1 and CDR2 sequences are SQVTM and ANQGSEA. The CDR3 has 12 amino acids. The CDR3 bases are TGCAGCGCCGGACATCTGAACACTGAAGCTTTCTTT. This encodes CSAGHLNTEAFF. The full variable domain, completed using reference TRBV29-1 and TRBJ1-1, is SAVISQKPSRDICQRGTSLTIQCQVDSQVTMMFWYRQQPGQSLTLIATANQGSEATYESGFVIDKFPISRPNLTFSTLTVSNMSPEDSSIYLCSAGHLNTEAFFGQGTRLTVV.

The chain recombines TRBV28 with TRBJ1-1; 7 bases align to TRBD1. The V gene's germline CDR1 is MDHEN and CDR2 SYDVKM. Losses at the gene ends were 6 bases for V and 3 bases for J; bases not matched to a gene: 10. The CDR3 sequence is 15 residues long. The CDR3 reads CASRSGGQGDTEAFF. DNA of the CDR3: TGTGCCAGCAGATCAGGGGGGCAGGGGGACACTGAAGCTTTCTTT.

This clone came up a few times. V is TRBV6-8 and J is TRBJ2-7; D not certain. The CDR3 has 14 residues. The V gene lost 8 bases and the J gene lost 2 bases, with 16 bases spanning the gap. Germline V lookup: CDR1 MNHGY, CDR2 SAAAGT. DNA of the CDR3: TGTGCCAGCGCCCGGACGGACGTAGCCTACGAGCAGTACTTC. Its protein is CASARTDVAYEQYF.

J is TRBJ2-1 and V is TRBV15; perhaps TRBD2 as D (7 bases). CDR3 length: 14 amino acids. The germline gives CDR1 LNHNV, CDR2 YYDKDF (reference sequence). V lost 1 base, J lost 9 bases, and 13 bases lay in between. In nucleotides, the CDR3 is TGTGCCACCAGCAGAGTGGGGGGGCCCCTTGAGCAGTTCTTC. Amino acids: CATSRVGGPLEQFF. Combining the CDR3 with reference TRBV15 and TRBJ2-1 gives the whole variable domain DAMVIQNPRYQVTQFGKPVTLSCSQTLNHNVMYWYQQKSSQAPKLLFHYYDKDFNNEADTPDNFQSRRPNTSFCFLDIRSPGLGDTAMYLCATSRVGGPLEQFFGPGTRLTVL.

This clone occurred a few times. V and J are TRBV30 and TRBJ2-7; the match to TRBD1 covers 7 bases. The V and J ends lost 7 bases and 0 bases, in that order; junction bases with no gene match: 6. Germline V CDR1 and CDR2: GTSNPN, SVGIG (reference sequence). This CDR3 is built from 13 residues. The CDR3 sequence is CAYKDRSSYEQYF. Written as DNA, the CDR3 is TGTGCCTACAAGGACAGGAGCTCCTACGAGCAGTACTTC. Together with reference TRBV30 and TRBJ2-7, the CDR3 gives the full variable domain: SQTIHQWPATLVQPVGSPLSLECTVEGTSNPNLYWYRQAAGRGLQLLFYSVGIGQISSEVPQNLSASRPQDRQFILSSKKLLLSDSGFYLCAYKDRSSYEQYFGPGTRLTVT.

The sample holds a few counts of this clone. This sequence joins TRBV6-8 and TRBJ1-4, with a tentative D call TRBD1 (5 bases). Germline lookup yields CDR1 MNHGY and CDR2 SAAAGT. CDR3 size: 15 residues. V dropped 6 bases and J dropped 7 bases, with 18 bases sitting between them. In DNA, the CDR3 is TGTGCCAGCAGGGGGGAGGTCACCGGGGTTGAAAAACTGTTTTTT. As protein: CASRGEVTGVEKLFF.

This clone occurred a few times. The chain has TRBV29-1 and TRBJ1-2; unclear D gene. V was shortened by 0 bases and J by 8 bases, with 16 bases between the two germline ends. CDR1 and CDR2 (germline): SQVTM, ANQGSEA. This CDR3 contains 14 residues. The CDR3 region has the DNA TGCAGCGTTGAAGACAGCGCCCGGGGTTCGGGCTACACCTTC. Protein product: CSVEDSARGSGYTF.

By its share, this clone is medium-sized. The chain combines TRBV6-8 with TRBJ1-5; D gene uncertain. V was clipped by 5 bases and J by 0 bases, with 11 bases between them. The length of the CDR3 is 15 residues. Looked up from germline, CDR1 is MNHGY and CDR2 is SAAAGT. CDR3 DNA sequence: TGTGCCAGCAGTGACCCGGGTCATAGCAATCAGCCCCAGCATTTT. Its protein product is CASSDPGHSNQPQHF.

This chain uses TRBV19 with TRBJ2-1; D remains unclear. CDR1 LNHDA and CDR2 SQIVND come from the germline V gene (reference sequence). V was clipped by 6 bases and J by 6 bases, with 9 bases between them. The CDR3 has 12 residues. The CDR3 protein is CASRVGINEQFF. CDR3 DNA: TGTGCCAGTAGAGTCGGCATCAATGAGCAGTTCTTC.

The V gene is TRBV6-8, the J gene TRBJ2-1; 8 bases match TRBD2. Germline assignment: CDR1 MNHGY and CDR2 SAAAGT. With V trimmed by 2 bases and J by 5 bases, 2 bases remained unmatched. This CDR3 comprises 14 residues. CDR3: CASSYLAGDNEQFF. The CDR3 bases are TGTGCCAGCAGTTACCTAGCGGGCGACAATGAGCAGTTCTTC.